The source of this TCR beta chain is a study of cytomegalovirus exposure and HLA in healthy donors. The study's findings and limits: Presence/absence analyses rested on an assumption that sequencing depth was roughly uniform across donors. The study dropped some indistinguishable V segments, TRBV6-2 and TRBV6-3 among them.

As concerns this clone: Its antigen is as yet unknown.

The PCR made use of 60 Vbeta and 13 Jbeta primers. Sequenced by immunoSEQ multiplex PCR; TCRdb stores in-frame clones only, minus some. The listing contains 150,000 to 200,000 clones. V lost 6 bases to trimming and J lost 0 bases; unmatched junction nucleotides: 4. Germline V gene data show CDR1 as MNHEY and CDR2 as SVGAGI. CDR3 length equals 14 residues. This sequence joins TRBV6-5 and TRBJ1-1, with 7 bases lining up with TRBD1. This receptor was identified in a man aged 30 to 45 in good health and CMV-seronegative. Sequenced input: PBMCs. CDR3 sequence reads: CASRYRGLNTEAFF. In DNA, the CDR3 is TGTGCCAGCAGATACAGGGGATTGAACACTGAAGCTTTCTTT.